Each of the 16 T cell receptor beta chains below was sequenced from the same sample in a study of cytomegalovirus exposure and HLA in healthy donors. Measured with immunoSEQ multiplex PCR; TCRdb has only the in-frame clones, and not every one. The sample holds about 68,000 clones, roughly 95% seen once. The material sequenced was PBMCs. All receptors come from a man in his late teens or twenties in good health and CMV-seronegative.

The chain combines TRBV7-8 with TRBJ1-5; a weak D match, TRBD1 (5 bases). CDR1 and CDR2 (germline): SGHVS, FQNEAQ. The CDR3 has 13 residues. With 1 base removed from V and 9 bases from J, the gap between germline ends came to 10 bases. The CDR3 loop is CASSLEGQGPQHF. DNA for the CDR3: TGTGCCAGCAGCTTAGAGGGCCAGGGGCCCCAGCATTTT.

The chain joins TRBV27 to TRBJ2-1, with 7 bases that match TRBD1. The germline V gene encodes CDR1 MNHEY and CDR2 SMNVEV (reference sequence). Trimming removed 3 bases from V and 8 bases from J; junction bases left unmatched: 4. CDR3 size: 13 residues. The CDR3 protein is CASSLATGDEQFF. The DNA of the CDR3 is TGTGCCAGCAGTTTGGCTACAGGGGATGAGCAGTTCTTC.

The CDR3 DNA sequence: TGTGCCAGCAGCCGGTTTCGTGGCGGAGTAGCTAACAATGAGCAGTTCTTC. Its translation: CASSRFRGGVANNEQFF. The chain has TRBV11-3 and TRBJ2-1; D is unclear. The CDR3 runs to 17 residues. Germline values: CDR1 SGHNT, CDR2 YENEEA. With 5 bases removed from V and 5 bases from J, the gap between germline ends came to 22 bases.

This chain uses TRBV6-5 with TRBJ2-7, with D unresolved. V dropped 0 bases and J dropped 4 bases, with 7 bases sitting between them. The CDR3 length is 13 residues. Looked up from germline, CDR1 is MNHEY and CDR2 is SVGAGI. The CDR3 here is CASSYSIEYEQYF. CDR3 coding DNA: TGTGCCAGCAGTTACTCGATAGAATACGAGCAGTACTTC.

A few counts support this clone. The V call is TRBV6-6, the J call TRBJ2-7, with a tentative D call TRBD2 (5 bases). Germline V gene sequence: CDR1 MNHNY, CDR2 SVGAGI (reference sequence). V dropped 0 bases and J dropped 12 bases, with 12 bases sitting between them. The CDR3 length is 12 residues. CDR3: CASSYSDGRGYF. CDR3 nucleotides: TGTGCCAGCAGTTACTCGGACGGCCGGGGGTACTTC.

The chain joins TRBV5-4 to TRBJ2-2, with 7 nucleotides matching TRBD1. The germline V gene has CDR1 SGHNT and CDR2 YYREEE (reference sequence). The CDR3 runs 17 residues. V dropped 0 bases and J dropped 6; count of bases not matched to a gene: 11. The CDR3 sequence is CASSLAKGGQIPGELFF. The CDR3 DNA follows: TGTGCCAGCAGCTTGGCCAAAGGGGGACAGATACCCGGGGAGCTGTTTTTT.

The chain links TRBV9 to TRBJ1-2; D is possibly TRBD1 (5 bases). The V end lost 4 bases, the J end lost 1 base, and 14 bases lay between the germline ends. Germline CDR1 SGDLS, CDR2 YYNGEE. CDR3 length: 15 amino acids. This CDR3 reads CASSPQDGGNYGYTF. DNA of the CDR3: TGTGCCAGCAGCCCCCAGGACGGGGGTAACTATGGCTACACCTTC.

The rearrangement links TRBV11-2 to TRBJ2-5; TRBD2 matches 11 bases. Germline CDR1 reads SGHAT; CDR2 reads FQNNGV. The trim removed 3 bases at V and 7 bases at J, leaving 7 bases unmatched. The CDR3 sequence is 15 residues long. CDR3 sequence: CASSFQLAGEVTQYF. Written as DNA, the CDR3 is TGTGCCAGCAGCTTCCAACTAGCGGGAGAGGTGACCCAGTACTTC.

V usage is TRBV19 and J usage is TRBJ1-5; 7 nucleotides match TRBD1. The CDR3 runs to 15 residues. The V gene end was trimmed by 8 bases and the J gene end by 7 bases; junction bases not matched to a gene: 14. Germline V gene data show CDR1 as LNHDA and CDR2 as SQIVND (reference sequence). The chain's CDR3 is CASASTGTEKQPQHF. DNA of the CDR3: TGTGCCAGTGCCAGTACCGGGACAGAAAAGCAGCCCCAGCATTTT. Full variable domain (rest looked up from reference TRBV19 and TRBJ1-5): DGGITQSPKYLFRKEGQNVTLSCEQNLNHDAMYWYRQDPGQGLRLIYYSQIVNDFQKGDIAEGYSVSREKKESFPLTVTSAQKNPTAFYLCASASTGTEKQPQHFGDGTRLSIL.

The sample holds one count of this clone. The chain couples TRBV6-6 to TRBJ2-1, with 10 bases lining up with TRBD2. Germline CDR1 reads MNHNY; CDR2 reads SVGAGI (reference sequence). The junction had 4 bases not matched to a gene; V was cut back by 6 bases and J by 2 bases. The CDR3 loop spans 15 amino acids. CDR3 region: CASSSTSGAYNEQFF. CDR3 nucleotides: TGTGCCAGCAGCAGCACTAGCGGGGCCTACAATGAGCAGTTCTTC.

The table lists this clone with a few counts. The chain combines TRBV19 with TRBJ2-7; D gene ambiguous. The V end lost 6 bases, the J end lost 0 bases, and 9 bases lay between the germline ends. The CDR3 sequence is 13 residues long. Germline loops: CDR1 LNHDA, CDR2 SQIVND (reference sequence). The chain's CDR3 is CASRTQDSYEQYF. The DNA for the CDR3 is TGTGCCAGTAGAACTCAGGACTCCTACGAGCAGTACTTC.

The table lists this clone with a count of one. The chain combines TRBV6-1 with TRBJ1-1, with D hard to call. CDR1 and CDR2 from the germline V gene are MNHNS and SASEGT. Trimming removed 6 bases at V and 1 base at J, with 6 bases between. The CDR3 has 12 residues. DNA for the CDR3: TGTGCCAGCAGCCCGAGGAACACTGAAGCTTTCTTT. Protein sequence: CASSPRNTEAFF.

This clone appeared a single time. The chain is built from TRBV27 and TRBJ1-2; 7 nucleotides align to TRBD1. V gave up 5 bases and J gave up 6 bases; unmatched junction bases: 6. Germline V lookup: CDR1 MNHEY, CDR2 SMNVEV (reference sequence). The CDR3 runs 13 residues. CDR3 residues: CASSLFRGDGYTF. In DNA form, the CDR3 reads TGTGCCAGCAGTCTCTTCAGGGGGGATGGCTACACCTTC.

This clone was found once. The genes are TRBV5-1 and TRBJ2-1; TRBD2 aligns across 7 bases. The CDR3 is 14 amino acids. V trimming: 4 bases; J trimming: 9 bases; junction bases outside the gene matches: 10. CDR1 SGHRS and CDR2 YFSETQ come from the germline V gene. The CDR3 reads CASSPGTGGGEQFF. CDR3 sequence (DNA): TGCGCCAGCAGCCCTGGGACGGGGGGTGGTGAGCAGTTCTTC.

The genes are TRBV5-5 and TRBJ2-7; D might be TRBD1 (5 bases). CDR3 length: 15 amino acids. The V and J ends lost 0 bases and 0 bases respectively, with 10 bases between them. The germline gives CDR1 SGHKS, CDR2 YYEKEE (reference sequence). The DNA of the CDR3 is TGTGCCAGCAGCTTGGAGGGGCAGAGCTCCTACGAGCAGTACTTC. It codes for CASSLEGQSSYEQYF.

This chain links TRBV7-8 with TRBJ1-1, with D tentatively TRBD1 (5 bases). CDR3 length: 14 residues. Trimming removed 3 bases from V and 6 bases from J, with 14 bases in between. Germline CDR1 and CDR2: SGHVS and FQNEAQ. CDR3 sequence (DNA): TGTGCCAGCAGCTTTGGGGGGGTTGAGCCTGAAGCTTTCTTT. It specifies CASSFGGVEPEAFF.